The subject of this entry is one T cell receptor (beta chain). The target antigen is unknown. The method was immunoSEQ multiplex PCR; TCRdb's version includes in-frame clones alone and lacks a portion of them. This table has some 48,000 clones, almost 85% appearing once. These data originate in a study of memory B cells and T cells in multiple sclerosis. CFSE-dim autoproliferating and CFSE-high non-proliferating T cells from unstimulated culture were sequenced separately. Cultures began with roughly 5x10^7 CFSE-labeled PBMCs, unstimulated for 7 days, with replicate wells pooled. This receptor was identified in a human donor with multiple sclerosis. Sequencing was done on a sample of PBMCs from blood kept in culture.

The CDR3 region is CASSVDRGVGEAFF. CDR3 nucleotides: TGTGCCAGCAGCGTGGACAGGGGGGTAGGTGAAGCTTTCTTT. The chain couples TRBV9 to TRBJ1-1; 10 bases are shared with TRBD1. The CDR3 is 14 amino acids. The V gene end was trimmed by 2 bases and the J gene end by 7 bases; junction bases not matched to a gene: 5. Looked up from germline, CDR1 is SGDLS and CDR2 is YYNGEE.